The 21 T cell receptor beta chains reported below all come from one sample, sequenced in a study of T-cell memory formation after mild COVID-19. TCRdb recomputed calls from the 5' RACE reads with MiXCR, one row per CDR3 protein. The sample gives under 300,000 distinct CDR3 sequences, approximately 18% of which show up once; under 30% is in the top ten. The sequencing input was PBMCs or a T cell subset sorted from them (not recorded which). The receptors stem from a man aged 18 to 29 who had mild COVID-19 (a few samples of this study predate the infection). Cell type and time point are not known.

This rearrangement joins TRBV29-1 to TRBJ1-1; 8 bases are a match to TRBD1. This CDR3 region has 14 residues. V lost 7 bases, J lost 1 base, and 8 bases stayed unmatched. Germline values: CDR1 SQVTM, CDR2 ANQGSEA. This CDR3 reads CSAQGDRWNTEAFF. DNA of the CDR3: TGCAGCGCACAAGGGGACAGGTGGAACACTGAAGCTTTCTTT.

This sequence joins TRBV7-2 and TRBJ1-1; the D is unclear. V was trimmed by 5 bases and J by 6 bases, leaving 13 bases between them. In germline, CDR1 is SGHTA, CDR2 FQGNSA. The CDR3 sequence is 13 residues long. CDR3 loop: CASSPPGRAEAFF. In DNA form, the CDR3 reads TGTGCCAGCAGCCCACCCGGTAGGGCTGAAGCTTTCTTT.

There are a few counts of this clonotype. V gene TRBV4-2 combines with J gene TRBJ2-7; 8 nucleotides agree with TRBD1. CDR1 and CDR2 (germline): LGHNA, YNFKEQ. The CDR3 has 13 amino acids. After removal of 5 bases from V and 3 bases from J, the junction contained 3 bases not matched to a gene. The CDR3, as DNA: TGTGCCAGCAGCTCCGACAGGGGCTACGAGCAGTACTTC. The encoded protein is CASSSDRGYEQYF.

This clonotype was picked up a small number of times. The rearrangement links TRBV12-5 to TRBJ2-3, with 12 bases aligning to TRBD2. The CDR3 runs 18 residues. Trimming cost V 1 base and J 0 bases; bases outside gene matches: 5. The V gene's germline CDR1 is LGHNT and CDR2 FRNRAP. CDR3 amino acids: CASGLELAGGPSTDTQYF. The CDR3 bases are TGTGCTAGTGGTTTGGAACTAGCGGGGGGCCCTAGCACAGATACGCAGTATTTT.

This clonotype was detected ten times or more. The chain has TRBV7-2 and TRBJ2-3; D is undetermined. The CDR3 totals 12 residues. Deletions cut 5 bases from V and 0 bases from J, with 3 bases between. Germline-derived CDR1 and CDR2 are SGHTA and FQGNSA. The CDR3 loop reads CASSQSTDTQYF. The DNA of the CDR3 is TGTGCCAGCAGCCAGAGCACAGATACGCAGTATTTT.

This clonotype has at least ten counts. CDR3: CSTQQIPSRGSAYGYTF. CDR3 nucleotides: TGCAGCACCCAGCAAATCCCTAGTCGGGGGAGCGCCTATGGCTACACCTTC. The chain uses TRBV29-1 and TRBJ1-2, with a tentative D call TRBD1 (5 bases). CDR1 and CDR2 (germline): SQVTM, ANQGSEA. This CDR3 is built from 17 residues. The ends were cut back, 8 bases at V and 4 bases at J, with 29 bases in the middle. The whole variable domain, remainder taken from reference TRBV29-1 and TRBJ1-2, is SAVISQKPSRDICQRGTSLTIQCQVDSQVTMMFWYRQQPGQSLTLIATANQGSEATYESGFVIDKFPISRPNLTFSTLTVSNMSPEDSSIYLCSTQQIPSRGSAYGYTFGSGTRLTVV.

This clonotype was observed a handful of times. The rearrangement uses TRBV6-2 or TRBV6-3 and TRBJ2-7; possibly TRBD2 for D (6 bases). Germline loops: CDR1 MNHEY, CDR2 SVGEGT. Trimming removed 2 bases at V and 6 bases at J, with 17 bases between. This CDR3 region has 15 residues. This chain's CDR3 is CASSYRPFVGGEQYF. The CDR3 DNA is TGTGCCAGCAGTTACCGTCCGTTCGTGGGGGGCGAGCAGTACTTC.

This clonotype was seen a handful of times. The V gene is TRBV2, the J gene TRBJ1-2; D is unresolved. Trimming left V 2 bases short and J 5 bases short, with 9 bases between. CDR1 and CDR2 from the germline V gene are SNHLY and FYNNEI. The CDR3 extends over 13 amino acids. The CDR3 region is CASSEMALYGYTF. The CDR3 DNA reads TGTGCCAGCAGTGAAATGGCGCTTTATGGCTACACCTTC.

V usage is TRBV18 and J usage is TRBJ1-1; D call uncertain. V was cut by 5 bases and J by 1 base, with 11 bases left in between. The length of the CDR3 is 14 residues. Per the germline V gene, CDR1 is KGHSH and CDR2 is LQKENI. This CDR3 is CASSFAGENTEAFF. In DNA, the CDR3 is TGTGCCAGCTCATTTGCTGGAGAGAACACTGAAGCTTTCTTT.

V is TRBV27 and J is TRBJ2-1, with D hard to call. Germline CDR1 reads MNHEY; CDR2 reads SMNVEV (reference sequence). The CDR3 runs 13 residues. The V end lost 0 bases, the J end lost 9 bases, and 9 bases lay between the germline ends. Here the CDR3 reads CASSLSEPGEQFF. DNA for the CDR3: TGTGCCAGCAGTTTATCGGAACCCGGTGAGCAGTTCTTC.

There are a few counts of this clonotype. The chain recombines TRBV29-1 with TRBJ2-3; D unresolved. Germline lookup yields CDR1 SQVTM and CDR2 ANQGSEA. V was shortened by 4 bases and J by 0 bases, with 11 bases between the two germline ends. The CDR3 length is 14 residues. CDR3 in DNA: TGCAGCGTTGCCTCAGTTCCTAGCACAGATACGCAGTATTTT. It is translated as CSVASVPSTDTQYF.

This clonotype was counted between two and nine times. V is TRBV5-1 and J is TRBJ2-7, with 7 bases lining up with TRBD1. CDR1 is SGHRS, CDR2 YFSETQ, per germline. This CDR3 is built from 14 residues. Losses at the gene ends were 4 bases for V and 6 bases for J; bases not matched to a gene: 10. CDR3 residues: CASSPSTGKSEQYF. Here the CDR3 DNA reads TGCGCCAGCAGCCCTTCGACAGGGAAGAGCGAGCAGTACTTC.

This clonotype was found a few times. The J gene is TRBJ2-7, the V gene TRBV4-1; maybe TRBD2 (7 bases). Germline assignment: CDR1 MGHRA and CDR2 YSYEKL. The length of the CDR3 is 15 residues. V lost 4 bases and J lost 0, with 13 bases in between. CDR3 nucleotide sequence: TGCGCCAGCAGCCGGGGGGGGCAAAGCTCCTACGAGCAGTACTTC. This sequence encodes CASSRGGQSSYEQYF.

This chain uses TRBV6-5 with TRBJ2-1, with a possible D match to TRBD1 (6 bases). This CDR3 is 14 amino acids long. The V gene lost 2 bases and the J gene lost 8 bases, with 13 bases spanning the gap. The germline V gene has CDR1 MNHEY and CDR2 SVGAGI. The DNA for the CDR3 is TGTGCCAGCAGTTACGTTTCAGGGGAGCATGAGCAGTTCTTC. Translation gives CASSYVSGEHEQFF.

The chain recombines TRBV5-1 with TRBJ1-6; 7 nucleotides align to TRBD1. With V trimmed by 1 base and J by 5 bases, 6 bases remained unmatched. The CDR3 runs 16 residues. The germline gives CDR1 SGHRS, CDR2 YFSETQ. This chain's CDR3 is CASSLTGVEDNSPLHF. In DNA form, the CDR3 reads TGCGCCAGCAGCTTGACAGGGGTAGAAGATAATTCACCCCTCCACTTT. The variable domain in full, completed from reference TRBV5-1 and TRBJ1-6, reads KAGVTQTPRYLIKTRGQQVTLSCSPISGHRSVSWYQQTPGQGLQFLFEYFSETQRNKGNFPGRFSGRQFSNSRSEMNVSTLELGDSALYLCASSLTGVEDNSPLHFGNGTRLTVT.

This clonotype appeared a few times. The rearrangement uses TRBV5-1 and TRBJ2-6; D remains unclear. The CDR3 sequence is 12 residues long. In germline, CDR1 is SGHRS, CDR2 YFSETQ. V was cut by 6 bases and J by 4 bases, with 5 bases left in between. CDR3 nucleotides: TGCGCCAGCAACGGGGGGGCCAACGTCCTGACTTTC. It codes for CASNGGANVLTF.

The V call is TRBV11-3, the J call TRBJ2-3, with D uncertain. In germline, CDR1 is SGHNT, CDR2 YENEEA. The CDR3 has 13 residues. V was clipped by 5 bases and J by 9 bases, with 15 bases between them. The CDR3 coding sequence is TGTGCCAGCAGCGCCCTCCCCCGGACCACGCAGTATTTT. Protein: CASSALPRTTQYF. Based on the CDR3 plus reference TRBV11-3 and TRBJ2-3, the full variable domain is EAGVVQSPRYKIIEKKQPVAFWCNPISGHNTLYWYLQNLGQGPELLIRYENEEAVDDSQLPKDRFSAERLKGVDSTLKIQPAELGDSAVYLCASSALPRTTQYFGPGTRLTVL.

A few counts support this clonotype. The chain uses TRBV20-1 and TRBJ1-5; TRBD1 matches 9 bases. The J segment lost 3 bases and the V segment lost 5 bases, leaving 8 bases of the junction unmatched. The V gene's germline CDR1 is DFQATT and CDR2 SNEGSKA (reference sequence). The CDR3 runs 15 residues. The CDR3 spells CSAAKGTGNNQPQHF. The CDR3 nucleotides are TGCAGTGCTGCTAAGGGGACAGGGAACAATCAGCCCCAGCATTTT.

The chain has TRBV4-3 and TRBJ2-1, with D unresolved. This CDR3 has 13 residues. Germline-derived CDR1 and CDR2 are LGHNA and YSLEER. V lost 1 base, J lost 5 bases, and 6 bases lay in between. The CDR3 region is CASSQVQNNEQFF. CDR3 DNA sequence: TGCGCCAGCAGCCAAGTACAGAACAATGAGCAGTTCTTC.

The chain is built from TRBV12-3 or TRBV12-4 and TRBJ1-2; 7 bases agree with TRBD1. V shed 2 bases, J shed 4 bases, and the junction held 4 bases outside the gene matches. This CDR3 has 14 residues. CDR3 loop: CASSLNRGGYGYTF. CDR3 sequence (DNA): TGTGCCAGCAGTTTAAACAGGGGAGGCTATGGCTACACCTTC.

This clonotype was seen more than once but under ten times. The CDR3 nucleotides read TGTGCCACCAGTGATTTCGGGGGACAGGGGATAGATACGCAGTATTTT. Residues: CATSDFGGQGIDTQYF. V gene TRBV24-1 combines with J gene TRBJ2-3; TRBD1 matches 10 bases. V lost 1 base to trimming and J lost 5 bases; unmatched junction nucleotides: 5. This CDR3 has 16 residues. Germline V gives CDR1 KGHDR, CDR2 SFDVKD.